Below, 8 T cell receptor beta chains from the same sample are listed, as sequenced in a study of T cell repertoires in cytomegalovirus infection. One entry per CDR3 protein results from TCRdb running MiXCR on the reads. The sample contains around 800,000 distinct CDR3 sequences, about 33% of which appear only once. These TCRs' antigens remain unknown. The sequencing here drew on cultured CD8+ T cells from PBMCs, taken from culture after CMV antigen stimulation. The receptors here all came from a human donor in good health (CMV status not recorded). Some clones in this sample may be carry-over from other donors' samples.

The chain combines TRBV7-9 with TRBJ2-5; 8 nucleotides agree with TRBD1. The CDR3 has 14 residues. The germline V gene encodes CDR1 SEHNR and CDR2 FQNEAQ (reference sequence). After removal of 6 bases from V and 1 base from J, the junction contained 4 bases not matched to a gene. In DNA form, the CDR3 reads TGTGCCAGCAGGGGACAGGTTTCCCAAGAGACCCAGTACTTC. This encodes CASRGQVSQETQYF.

The gene calls are TRBV6-5 and TRBJ2-1; D gene uncertain. The CDR3 is 14 residues long. Per the germline V gene, CDR1 is MNHEY and CDR2 is SVGAGI. Trimming removed 2 bases at V and 4 bases at J, with 9 bases between. In DNA form, the CDR3 reads TGTGCCAGCAGTTACAATATCAGGTACAATGAGCAGTTCTTC. Encoded protein: CASSYNIRYNEQFF.

In regard to this clonotype: An end of the junction does not agree with germline; a read error may underlie this. This chain uses TRBV6-1 with TRBJ1-1; TRBD1 matches at 7 bases. The V gene's germline CDR1 is MNHNS and CDR2 SASEGT. This CDR3 has 13 amino acids. The CDR3 protein is CASSPRGNTEACF. The CDR3, as DNA: TGTGCCAGCAGCCCCAGGGGGAACACTGAAGCTTGCTTT.

This clonotype was seen once. The chain employs TRBV7-3 and TRBJ2-7; no definite D call. The CDR3 spans 12 residues. Per germline, CDR1 SGHTA and CDR2 FQGTGA. CDR3 nucleotides: TGTACCAGCAGCTTTCTACCCTACGAGCAGTACGTC. Encoded protein: CTSSFLPYEQYV.

A few counts support this clonotype. The chain carries TRBV13 and TRBJ1-1; weak D call: TRBD1 (5 bases). This CDR3 has 11 residues. Germline V gene data show CDR1 as PRHDT and CDR2 as FYEKMQ (reference sequence). V lost 5 bases, J lost 8 bases, and 9 bases lay in between. The CDR3 DNA reads as TGTGCCAGCAGCACCCGGACAGAAGCTTTCTTT. It translates to CASSTRTEAFF.

This clonotype was recorded a few times. This chain joins TRBV12-3 or TRBV12-4 and TRBJ1-5, with 7 nucleotides matching TRBD1. With V trimmed by 4 bases and J by 0 bases, 3 bases remained unmatched. CDR3 size: 15 residues. Written as DNA, the CDR3 is TGTGCCAGCAGTTCGACAGGGCATAGCAATCAGCCCCAGCATTTT. Amino acid sequence: CASSSTGHSNQPQHF.

J is TRBJ2-3 and V is TRBV6-5; 11 nucleotides line up with TRBD2. Germline V CDR1 and CDR2: MNHEY, SVGAGI. There are 15 residues in the CDR3. V shed 7 bases, J shed 3 bases, and the junction held 6 bases outside the gene matches. The chain's CDR3 is CASTIWTSGTDTQYF. Here the CDR3 DNA reads TGTGCCAGCACAATTTGGACTAGCGGGACAGATACGCAGTATTTT.

The CDR3 sequence is CASSAPDRLEEGGYGYTF. In DNA, the CDR3 is TGTGCCAGCAGTGCCCCGGACAGGCTGGAGGAAGGGGGGTATGGCTACACCTTC. The chain has TRBV2 and TRBJ1-2; TRBD1 aligns across 7 bases. The length of the CDR3 is 18 residues. After removal of 4 bases from V and 5 bases from J, the junction contained 19 bases not matched to a gene. Germline-derived CDR1 and CDR2 are SNHLY and FYNNEI.